This T cell receptor beta chain was sequenced for a study of human T cells and chemical hapten exposure. For the study at large: Chiefly female patients presented with alopecia areata, totalis or universalis.

V dropped 4 bases and J dropped 4 bases, with 13 bases sitting between them. Per germline, CDR1 SGHVS and CDR2 FQNEAQ. The CDR3 is 14 amino acids. As for time point: patch test 3, about 24 weeks after DPC sensitization. Treatment: therapeutic diphenylcyclopropenone sensitization with weekly scalp DPC. This clonotype was detected ten times or more. For the library, individual cDNA molecules each received unique molecular identifiers. TCRdb recomputed calls from the RACE reads with MiXCR, one row per CDR3 protein. In the table there are 120,000 or so distinct CDR3 sequences, over 9% of which are singletons.

The starting material was whole blood, obtained in connection with sensitization to the hapten diphenylcyclopropenone (DPC). The receptor was isolated from a woman between 50 and 59 years old with alopecia areata. Some clones in this sample may be carry-over from other donors' samples. V usage is TRBV7-8 and J usage is TRBJ1-1, with TRBD1 as a possible D gene (5 bases). The DNA for the CDR3 is TGTGCCAGCAGCTCGACGGGGCGAGTCACTGAAGCTTTCTTT. This codes for CASSSTGRVTEAFF. Full variable domain (rest looked up from reference TRBV7-8 and TRBJ1-1): GAGVSQSPRYKVAKRGQDVALRCDPISGHVSLFWYQQALGQGPEFLTYFQNEAQLDKSGLPSDRFFAERPEGSVSTLKIQRTQQEDSAVYLCASSSTGRVTEAFFGQGTRLTVV.